The 28 T cell receptor beta chains in this list originate from one sample, sequenced in a study of T cell responses to AZD1222 COVID-19 vaccine. Sequencing used immunoSEQ multiplex PCR; TCRdb keeps in-frame clones, though not all of them. The sample has some 96,000 clones; 80% to 90% are singletons. Sequenced here: peripheral blood, sampled on day 0 of MenACWY control vaccination. These receptors originate from an adult in good health.

This chain links TRBV5-1 with TRBJ2-2; 12 bases align to TRBD2. The trim removed 4 bases at V and 5 bases at J, leaving 9 bases unmatched. The CDR3 runs to 17 residues. Germline loops: CDR1 SGHRS, CDR2 YFSETQ. The CDR3 here is CASSPLAGGPGTGELFF. CDR3 DNA sequence: TGCGCCAGCAGCCCCCTAGCGGGGGGGCCAGGGACCGGGGAGCTGTTTTTT.

The chain recombines TRBV9 with TRBJ1-1; TRBD1 is a possible D gene (5 bases). This CDR3 comprises 14 residues. V was shortened by 0 bases and J by 4 bases, with 10 bases between the two germline ends. CDR1 is SGDLS and CDR2 is YYNGEE in the germline V gene. The CDR3 DNA is TGTGCCAGCAGCGTAGAACCGGGGGGCACTGAAGCTTTCTTT. Protein sequence: CASSVEPGGTEAFF.

The chain is built from TRBV4-1 and TRBJ2-1; D not resolved. The CDR3 has 15 residues. Trimming removed 3 bases from V and 0 bases from J, with 9 bases in between. Germline V CDR1 and CDR2: MGHRA, YSYEKL. The chain's CDR3 is CASSQLGISYNEQFF. The CDR3 DNA follows: TGCGCCAGCAGCCAGCTGGGGATCTCCTACAATGAGCAGTTCTTC.

V gene TRBV28 combines with J gene TRBJ1-1, with D uncertain. Per the germline V gene, CDR1 is MDHEN and CDR2 is SYDVKM. The CDR3 has 15 amino acids. Trimming removed 2 bases at V and 0 bases at J, with 10 bases between. As DNA, the CDR3 is TGTGCCAGCAGTTTAAGGCACAAACTGAACACTGAAGCTTTCTTT. It specifies CASSLRHKLNTEAFF.

This chain connects TRBV11-2 to TRBJ2-1; 11 nucleotides match TRBD2. V shed 5 bases and J 8 bases; nucleotides not matched to a gene: 8. The CDR3 has 15 amino acids. Germline-derived CDR1 and CDR2 are SGHAT and FQNNGV. CDR3 region: CASSRPSGRIYEQFF. The CDR3 DNA is TGTGCCAGCAGCCGACCTAGCGGGAGGATCTATGAGCAGTTCTTC.

This chain links TRBV6-2 or TRBV6-3 with TRBJ2-2; TRBD2 aligns across 11 bases. This CDR3 comprises 16 residues. Unmatched junction bases numbered 7, after V lost 6 bases and J lost 4 bases. Germline-derived CDR1 and CDR2 are MNHEY and SVGEGT. The CDR3 DNA reads TGTGCCAGCAGCCTAACTAGCGGGGGATCCACCGGGGAGCTGTTTTTT. As protein: CASSLTSGGSTGELFF.

The DNA of the CDR3 is TGCGCCAGCAGCTCTCAGGGGGCGAACACTGAAGCTTTCTTT. Its translation: CASSSQGANTEAFF. The chain couples TRBV5-1 to TRBJ1-1; 8 bases are a match to TRBD1. The trim removed 3 bases at V and 1 base at J, leaving 2 bases unmatched. This CDR3 region has 14 residues. Per germline, CDR1 SGHRS and CDR2 YFSETQ.

The CDR3 loop reads CAISDPSGNYEQYF. DNA of the CDR3: TGTGCCATCAGTGACCCTAGCGGTAACTACGAGCAGTACTTC. J is TRBJ2-7 and V is TRBV10-3, with 7 bases fitting TRBD2. The CDR3 extends over 14 amino acids. Germline V lookup: CDR1 ENHRY, CDR2 SYGVKD. Trimming removed 3 bases from V and 3 bases from J; junction bases left unmatched: 5.

V gene TRBV9 combines with J gene TRBJ1-2; 8 bases are a match to TRBD1. V trimming: 9 bases; J trimming: 2 bases; junction bases outside the gene matches: 3. CDR3 size: 12 residues. CDR1 and CDR2 (germline): SGDLS, YYNGEE. CDR3 sequence reads: CATGQGNYGYTF. The DNA for the CDR3 is TGTGCCACCGGACAGGGAAACTATGGCTACACCTTC.

CDR3 loop: CASSPLLTPAQTQYF. The CDR3 DNA reads as TGCGCCAGCAGTCCGCTGCTGACACCGGCACAGACCCAGTACTTC. The chain has TRBV4-1 and TRBJ2-5; no clear D gene. The V gene lost 6 bases and the J gene lost 6 bases, with 20 bases spanning the gap. In germline, CDR1 is MGHRA, CDR2 YSYEKL. The CDR3 extends over 15 amino acids.

This chain uses TRBV19 with TRBJ2-7; TRBD2 agrees at 10 bases. Losses at the gene ends were 3 bases for V and 1 base for J; bases not matched to a gene: 15. Germline V gene sequence: CDR1 LNHDA, CDR2 SQIVND (reference sequence). The CDR3 runs 19 residues. The CDR3 here is CASSIDLGTSGVLSYEQYF. The CDR3 region has the DNA TGTGCCAGTAGTATCGATTTAGGAACTAGCGGGGTTTTATCCTACGAGCAGTACTTC.

The chain has TRBV2 and TRBJ1-1; a weak D match, TRBD1 (6 bases). Germline values: CDR1 SNHLY, CDR2 FYNNEI. The CDR3 consists of 15 residues. V was clipped by 7 bases and J by 2 bases, with 17 bases between them. DNA for the CDR3: TGTGCCAGCAAGGGGTCAGGGGATCGTAACACTGAAGCTTTCTTT. Translated: CASKGSGDRNTEAFF.

This clone was detected only once. This sequence joins TRBV15 and TRBJ1-5; TRBD1 is a possible D gene (5 bases). Germline CDR1 and CDR2: LNHNV and YYDKDF (reference sequence). Trimming removed 0 bases at V and 9 bases at J, with 15 bases between. This CDR3 comprises 15 residues. The CDR3 DNA is TGTGCCACCAGCAGAGATGGGCCGGGACGCAGGCCCCAGCATTTT. It encodes CATSRDGPGRRPQHF.

The genes are TRBV18 and TRBJ1-4; D unresolved. The CDR3 has 15 amino acids. Per germline, CDR1 KGHSH and CDR2 LQKENI. Trimming removed 0 bases from V and 4 bases from J, with 9 bases in between. CDR3 in DNA: TGTGCCAGCTCACCACCGTATCAGAGTAATGAAAAACTGTTTTTT. Protein: CASSPPYQSNEKLFF.

This clone was counted a few times. The V gene is TRBV4-3, the J gene TRBJ2-3; TRBD2 matches 10 bases. With 1 base clipped from V and 4 bases from J, the junction kept 11 bases outside the gene matches. Germline assignment: CDR1 LGHNA and CDR2 YSLEER. The length of the CDR3 is 18 residues. In nucleotides, the CDR3 is TGCGCCAGCAGCCAAGGAGGATCGGGGCTAGCGGGAGCAGATACGCAGTATTTT. This codes for CASSQGGSGLAGADTQYF.

The J gene is TRBJ1-3, the V gene TRBV10-3; D is unresolved. Per the germline V gene, CDR1 is ENHRY and CDR2 is SYGVKD. This CDR3 contains 14 residues. V lost 9 bases to trimming and J lost 7 bases, with 19 bases between them. This CDR3 is CAITPQLLGNTIYF. The CDR3, as DNA: TGTGCCATTACACCGCAACTCCTTGGGAACACCATATATTTT.

V and J are TRBV28 and TRBJ2-5; tentatively, D is TRBD2 (5 bases). Trimming cost V 6 bases and J 1 base, with 12 bases left between them. The germline V gene encodes CDR1 MDHEN and CDR2 SYDVKM. This CDR3 has 14 residues. CDR3 bases: TGTGCCAGCAGCCCATCCGGGATCCAAGAGACCCAGTACTTC. It yields the protein CASSPSGIQETQYF.

The chain recombines TRBV6-5 with TRBJ1-3; unclear D gene. Trimming shortened V by 6 bases and J by 4 bases, and 10 bases separated the two germline ends. CDR1 and CDR2 (germline): MNHEY, SVGAGI. CDR3 length equals 13 residues. The CDR3 reads CASRLALGNTIYF. In DNA, the CDR3 is TGTGCCAGCAGATTAGCCCTAGGAAACACCATATATTTT.

V is TRBV25-1 and J is TRBJ1-4; D may be TRBD1 (5 bases). Germline V CDR1 and CDR2: MGHDK, SYGVNS. The CDR3 is 15 amino acids. The germline V and J ends were trimmed by 1 base and 8 bases, with 14 bases remaining between them. This chain's CDR3 is CASSESPDKSEKLFF. The CDR3 DNA reads as TGTGCCAGCAGTGAATCCCCGGACAAATCCGAAAAACTGTTTTTT.

This clone was detected a few times. The J gene is TRBJ2-7, the V gene TRBV5-1; TRBD1 matches 7 bases. The CDR3 has 14 residues. CDR1 and CDR2 from the germline V gene are SGHRS and YFSETQ. V shed 0 bases and J 1 base; nucleotides not matched to a gene: 1. CDR3 loop: CASSLGGQSYEQYF. CDR3 sequence (DNA): TGCGCCAGCAGCTTGGGGGGACAGTCCTACGAGCAGTACTTC. Full variable domain (remainder filled in from reference TRBV5-1 and TRBJ2-7): KAGVTQTPRYLIKTRGQQVTLSCSPISGHRSVSWYQQTPGQGLQFLFEYFSETQRNKGNFPGRFSGRQFSNSRSEMNVSTLELGDSALYLCASSLGGQSYEQYFGPGTRLTVT.

The rearrangement uses TRBV12-3 or TRBV12-4 and TRBJ2-5; D is unresolved. The CDR3 has 12 amino acids. V was clipped by 3 bases and J by 3 bases, with 5 bases between them. The CDR3 nucleotides read TGTGCCAGCAGTTTTGCGGAAGAGACCCAGTACTTC. Translating it yields CASSFAEETQYF.

The gene calls are TRBV4-3 and TRBJ2-7, with a weak D call TRBD1 (5 bases). The CDR3 runs 16 residues. CDR1 is LGHNA, CDR2 YSLEER, per germline. V was clipped by 0 bases and J by 1 base, with 13 bases between them. CDR3 loop: CASSQDPQGPSYEQYF. CDR3 bases: TGCGCCAGCAGCCAAGACCCCCAGGGTCCGTCCTACGAGCAGTACTTC.

The genes are TRBV28 and TRBJ2-7, with 7 bases lining up with TRBD1. Germline V gene data show CDR1 as MDHEN and CDR2 as SYDVKM. CDR3 length equals 14 residues. Unmatched junction bases numbered 8, after V lost 6 bases and J lost 3 bases. The CDR3 coding sequence is TGTGCCAGCAGATCACAGGGGACCCTCTACGAGCAGTACTTC. It yields the protein CASRSQGTLYEQYF.

V gene TRBV30 combines with J gene TRBJ1-5; D remains ambiguous. Germline V gives CDR1 GTSNPN, CDR2 SVGIG (reference sequence). This CDR3 comprises 12 residues. The V gene lost 1 base and the J gene lost 4 bases, with 5 bases spanning the gap. The CDR3 protein is CAWSERNQPQHF. The CDR3 DNA sequence: TGTGCCTGGAGTGAGAGAAATCAGCCCCAGCATTTT.

The rearrangement joins TRBV28 to TRBJ2-7; D gene unclear. This CDR3 is built from 13 residues. V lost 7 bases and J lost 4, with 14 bases in between. Per the germline V gene, CDR1 is MDHEN and CDR2 is SYDVKM. In DNA form, the CDR3 reads TGTGCCAGCATCCAAGAGGTCCCGTACGAGCAGTACTTC. Its protein is CASIQEVPYEQYF.

The rearrangement uses TRBV2 and TRBJ1-5; no reliable D call. The ends were cut back, 6 bases at V and 2 bases at J, with 14 bases in the middle. The CDR3 runs 15 residues. Germline V gene data show CDR1 as SNHLY and CDR2 as FYNNEI. CDR3 sequence: CASSGPKTGNQPQHF. Here the CDR3 DNA reads TGTGCCAGCAGCGGACCCAAAACGGGCAATCAGCCCCAGCATTTT.

This chain's CDR3 is CASGGAGREQYF. The CDR3 region has the DNA TGTGCCAGCGGGGGGGCAGGGCGCGAGCAGTACTTC. The rearrangement joins TRBV2 to TRBJ2-7; TRBD2 is a possible D gene (7 bases). The germline V gene has CDR1 SNHLY and CDR2 FYNNEI. The CDR3 has 12 amino acids. Between the trimmed V and J ends, which lost 8 bases and 6 bases, there was a span of 14 bases.

This chain links TRBV5-1 with TRBJ2-1, with D possibly TRBD2 on 6 matching bases. CDR1 is SGHRS, CDR2 YFSETQ, per germline. V was pared by 7 bases and J by 8 bases, with 25 bases between. The CDR3 has 16 amino acids. CDR3 nucleotides: TGCGCCAGCTACCGTCGCGGGGACCGTAGGGTCCATGAGCAGTTCTTC. It is translated as CASYRRGDRRVHEQFF.